A selection of T cell receptor beta chains follows, all from one sample in a study of shared clonotypes between healthy human individuals. Here immunoSEQ multiplex PCR was the method, and the copy in TCRdb shows in-frame clones only, minus some. The sample includes 2,500,000 or so clones, roughly 92% of them seen just once. Sequenced: naive CD4+ T cells from PBMCs. All receptors derive from a man aged 18 to 30 in good health. Some clones in this sample may be carry-over from other donors' samples. CDR3s include the opening cysteine and the closing phenylalanine or tryptophan. The D gene is left open where the match is weak. Clone size, where shown, is once, few, many, or a class for clones that have expanded.

-	TRBD1	TRBV5-1	TRBJ1-1	CASGKGGTGGYTEAFF	TGCGCCAGCGGTAAAGGGGGGACAGGCGGGTACACTGAAGCTTTCTTT
-	-	TRBV6-1	TRBJ1-2	CASSELGADGYTF	TGTGCCAGCAGTGAATTAGGAGCAGACGGCTACACCTTC
-	-	TRBV6-1	TRBJ1-4	CASSEIGVVANEKLFF	TGTGCCAGCAGTGAAATTGGAGTGGTGGCTAATGAAAAACTGTTTTTT
-	-	TRBV4-1	TRBJ2-3	CASSQESGPSTDTQYF	TGCGCCAGCAGCCAAGAATCAGGTCCGAGCACAGATACGCAGTATTTT
-	-	TRBV4-3	TRBJ2-7	CASSHEVTRALGEQYF	TGCGCCAGCAGCCACGAGGTTACCAGGGCATTAGGGGAGCAGTACTTC
-	-	TRBV6-6	TRBJ1-2	CASSFSDGYYGYTF	TGTGCCAGCAGTTTCTCCGACGGGTACTATGGCTACACCTTC
-	-	TRBV7-2	TRBJ1-1	CASSLHPAGTEAFF	TGTGCCAGCAGCTTACACCCCGCGGGCACTGAAGCTTTCTTT
-	-	TRBV10-3	TRBJ2-7	CAIGRDRLAYEQYF	TGTGCCATCGGGCGGGACCGCCTAGCCTACGAGCAGTACTTC
-	-	TRBV18	TRBJ1-2	CASSPEDKPNYGYTF	TGTGCCAGCTCACCGGAGGACAAGCCTAACTATGGCTACACCTTC
once	-	TRBV5-4	TRBJ2-7	CASSLRLPGGYEQYF	TGTGCCAGCAGCTTACGATTACCTGGTGGGTACGAGCAGTACTTC
-	-	TRBV6-6	TRBJ2-3	CASLPEGLTDTQYF	TGTGCCAGTCTTCCCGAGGGCCTGACAGATACGCAGTATTTT
-	TRBD1	TRBV27	TRBJ1-1	CASSRTGGRNTEAFF	TGTGCCAGCAGTCGGACAGGGGGCCGGAACACTGAAGCTTTCTTT
-	TRBD1	TRBV5-5	TRBJ2-6	CASSVWTGGTSGANVLTF	TGTGCCAGCAGCGTATGGACAGGGGGCACATCTGGGGCCAACGTCCTGACTTTC
-	-	TRBV5-1	TRBJ2-1	CASSPGLPSGEQFF	TGCGCCAGCAGCCCAGGACTACCCTCGGGGGAGCAGTTCTTC
-	-	TRBV18	TRBJ2-7	CASSLGTLEQYF	TGTGCCAGCTCCTTGGGGACTCTTGAGCAGTACTTC
-	-	TRBV29-1	TRBJ2-1	CSVFGQTLPNEQFF	TGCAGCGTTTTTGGACAGACGCTACCTAATGAGCAGTTCTTC
-	-	TRBV5-1	TRBJ2-2	CASSLTADMNTGELFF	TGCGCCAGCAGCTTAACAGCGGACATGAACACCGGGGAGCTGTTTTTT
-	-	TRBV30	TRBJ1-2	CAWSTDRYYGYTF	TGTGCCTGGAGTACAGACAGATACTATGGCTACACCTTC